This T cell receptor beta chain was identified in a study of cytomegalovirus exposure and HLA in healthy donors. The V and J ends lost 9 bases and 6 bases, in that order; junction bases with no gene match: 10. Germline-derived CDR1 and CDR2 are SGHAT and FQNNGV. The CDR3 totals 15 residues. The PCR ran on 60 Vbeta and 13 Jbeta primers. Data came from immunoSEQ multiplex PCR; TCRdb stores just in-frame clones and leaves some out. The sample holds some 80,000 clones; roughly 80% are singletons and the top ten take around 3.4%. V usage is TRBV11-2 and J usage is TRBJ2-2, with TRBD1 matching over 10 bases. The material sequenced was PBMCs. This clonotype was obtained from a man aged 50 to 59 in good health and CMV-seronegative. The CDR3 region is CASSRDRGAAGELFF. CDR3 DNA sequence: TGTGCCAGTTCTCGGGACAGGGGAGCTGCCGGGGAGCTGTTTTTT. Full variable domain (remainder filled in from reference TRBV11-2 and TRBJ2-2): EAGVAQSPRYKIIEKRQSVAFWCNPISGHATLYWYQQILGQGPKLLIQFQNNGVVDDSQLPKDRFSAERLKGVDSTLKIQPAKLEDSAVYLCASSRDRGAAGELFFGEGSRLTVL.